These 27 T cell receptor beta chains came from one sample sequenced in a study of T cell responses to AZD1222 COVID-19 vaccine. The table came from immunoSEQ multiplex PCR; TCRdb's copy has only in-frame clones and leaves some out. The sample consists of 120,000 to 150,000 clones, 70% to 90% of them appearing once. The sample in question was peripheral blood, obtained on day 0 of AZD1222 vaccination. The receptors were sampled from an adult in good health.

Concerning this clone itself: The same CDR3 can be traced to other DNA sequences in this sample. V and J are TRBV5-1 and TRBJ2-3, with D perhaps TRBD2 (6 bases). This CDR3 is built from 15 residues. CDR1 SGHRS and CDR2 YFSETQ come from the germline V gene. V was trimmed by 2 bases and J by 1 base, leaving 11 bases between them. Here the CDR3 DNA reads TGCGCCAGCAGCTTAAGGGGACTTGGCACAGATACGCAGTATTTT. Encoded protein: CASSLRGLGTDTQYF.

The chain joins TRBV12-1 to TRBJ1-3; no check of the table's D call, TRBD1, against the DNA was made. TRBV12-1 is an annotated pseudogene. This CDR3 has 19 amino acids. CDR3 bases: TGTGCCAGCAGTCGGAGACAGGGAGATCCGGAGAGGGCTGGAAACACCATATATTTT. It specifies CASSRRQGDPERAGNTIYF.

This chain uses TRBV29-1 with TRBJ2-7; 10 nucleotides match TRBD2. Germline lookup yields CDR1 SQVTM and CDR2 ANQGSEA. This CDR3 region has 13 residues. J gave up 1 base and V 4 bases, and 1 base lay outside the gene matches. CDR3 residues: CSVGAGGSYEQYF. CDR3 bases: TGCAGCGTTGGAGCGGGAGGGTCCTACGAGCAGTACTTC.

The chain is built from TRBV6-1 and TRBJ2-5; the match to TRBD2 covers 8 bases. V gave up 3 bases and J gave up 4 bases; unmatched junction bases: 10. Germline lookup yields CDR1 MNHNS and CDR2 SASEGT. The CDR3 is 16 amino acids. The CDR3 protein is CASSDIGTSRGETQYF. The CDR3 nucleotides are TGTGCCAGCAGTGATATCGGGACTAGTCGGGGAGAGACCCAGTACTTC.

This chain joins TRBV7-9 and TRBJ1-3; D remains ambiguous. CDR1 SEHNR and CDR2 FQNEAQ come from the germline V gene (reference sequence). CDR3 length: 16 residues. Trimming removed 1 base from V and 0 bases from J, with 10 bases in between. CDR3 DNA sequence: TGTGCCAGCAGCTTAGTGCAGAGTCGCTCTGGAAACACCATATATTTT. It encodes CASSLVQSRSGNTIYF.

This CDR3 reads CATGLGNIQYF. In DNA, the CDR3 is TGTGCCACCGGACTCGGAAACATTCAGTACTTC. This chain links TRBV24-1 with TRBJ2-4; perhaps TRBD2 as D (5 bases). Trimming cost V 9 bases and J 6 bases, with 8 bases left between them. The germline V gene encodes CDR1 KGHDR and CDR2 SFDVKD. The CDR3 consists of 11 residues.

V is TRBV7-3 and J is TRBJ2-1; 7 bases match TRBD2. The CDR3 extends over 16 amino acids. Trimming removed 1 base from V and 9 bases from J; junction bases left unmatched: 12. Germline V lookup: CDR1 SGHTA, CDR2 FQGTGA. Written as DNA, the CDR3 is TGTGCCAGCAGCTTAAATGTGGCGGGAGTGACAACTGAGCAGTTCTTC. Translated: CASSLNVAGVTTEQFF.

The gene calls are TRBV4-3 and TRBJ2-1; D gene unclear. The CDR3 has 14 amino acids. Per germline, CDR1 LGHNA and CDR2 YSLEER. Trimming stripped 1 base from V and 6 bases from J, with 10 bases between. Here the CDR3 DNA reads TGCGCCAGCAGCCAAGCGGCTATCGCCAATGAGCAGTTCTTC. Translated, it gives CASSQAAIANEQFF.

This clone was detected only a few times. CDR3 residues: CASSSGTREAPLHF. The CDR3 DNA reads TGTGCCAGCAGTTCCGGGACACGGGAGGCTCCCCTCCACTTT. This chain connects TRBV27 to TRBJ1-6; D perhaps matches TRBD1 (6 bases). Germline V lookup: CDR1 MNHEY, CDR2 SMNVEV (reference sequence). With 4 bases removed from V and 13 bases from J, the gap between germline ends came to 17 bases. This CDR3 spans 14 amino acids.

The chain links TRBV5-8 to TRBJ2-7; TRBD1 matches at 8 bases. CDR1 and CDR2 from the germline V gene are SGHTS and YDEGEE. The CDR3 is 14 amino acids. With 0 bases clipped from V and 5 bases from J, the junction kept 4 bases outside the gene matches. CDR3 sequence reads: CASSLGQGKNEQYF. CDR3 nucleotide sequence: TGTGCCAGCAGCTTGGGACAGGGGAAGAACGAGCAGTACTTC.

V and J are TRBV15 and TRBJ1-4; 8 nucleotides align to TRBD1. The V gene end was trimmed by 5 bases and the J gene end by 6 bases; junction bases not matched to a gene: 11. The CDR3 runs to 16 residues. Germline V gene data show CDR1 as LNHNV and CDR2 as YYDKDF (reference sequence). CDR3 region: CATSGFPQGADEKLFF. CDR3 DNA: TGTGCCACCAGCGGATTTCCCCAGGGGGCGGATGAAAAACTGTTTTTT. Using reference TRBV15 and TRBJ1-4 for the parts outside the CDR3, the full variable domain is DAMVIQNPRYQVTQFGKPVTLSCSQTLNHNVMYWYQQKSSQAPKLLFHYYDKDFNNEADTPDNFQSRRPNTSFCFLDIRSPGLGDTAMYLCATSGFPQGADEKLFFGSGTQLSVL.

The CDR3 spells CASSDWQGREQYF. Written as DNA, the CDR3 is TGTGCCAGCAGTGACTGGCAGGGGCGCGAGCAGTACTTC. This chain connects TRBV6-4 to TRBJ2-7; perhaps TRBD1 as D (6 bases). The CDR3 length is 13 residues. Per germline, CDR1 MRHNA and CDR2 SNTAGT. The V and J ends lost 1 base and 6 bases respectively, with 10 bases between them.

The CDR3 region is CASDRSGIGGGQPQHF. For the CDR3, the DNA is TGTGCCAGCGACCGAAGCGGAATCGGAGGCGGTCAGCCCCAGCATTTT. This chain links TRBV21-1 with TRBJ1-5. TRBV21-1 is an annotated pseudogene. CDR3 size: 16 residues.

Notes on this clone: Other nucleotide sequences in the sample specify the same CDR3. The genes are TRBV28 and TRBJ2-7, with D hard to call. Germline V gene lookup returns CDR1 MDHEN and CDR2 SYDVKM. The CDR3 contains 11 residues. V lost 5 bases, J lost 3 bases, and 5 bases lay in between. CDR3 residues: CASSLDYEQYF. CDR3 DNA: TGTGCCAGCAGTCTGGACTACGAGCAGTACTTC.

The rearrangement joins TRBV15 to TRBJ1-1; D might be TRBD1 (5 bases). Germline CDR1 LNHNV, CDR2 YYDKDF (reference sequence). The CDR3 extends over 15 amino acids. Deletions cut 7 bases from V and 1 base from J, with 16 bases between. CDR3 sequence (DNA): TGTGCCACCACCTCCGGGGCTCGCACGAACACTGAAGCTTTCTTT. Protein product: CATTSGARTNTEAFF.

CDR3 bases: TGTGCCACCAGCACCCTAAGGAAGGGGAACACTGAAGCTTTCTTT. It encodes CATSTLRKGNTEAFF. V and J are TRBV15 and TRBJ1-1; D gene uncertain. Germline CDR1 and CDR2: LNHNV and YYDKDF (reference sequence). CDR3 size: 15 residues. V was trimmed by 4 bases and J by 1 base, leaving 13 bases between them. Full variable domain (remainder filled in from reference TRBV15 and TRBJ1-1): DAMVIQNPRYQVTQFGKPVTLSCSQTLNHNVMYWYQQKSSQAPKLLFHYYDKDFNNEADTPDNFQSRRPNTSFCFLDIRSPGLGDTAMYLCATSTLRKGNTEAFFGQGTRLTVV.

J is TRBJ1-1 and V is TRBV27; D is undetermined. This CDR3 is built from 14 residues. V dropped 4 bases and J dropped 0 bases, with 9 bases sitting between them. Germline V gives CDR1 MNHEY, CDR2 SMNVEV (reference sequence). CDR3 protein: CASSSGRVNTEAFF. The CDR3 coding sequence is TGTGCCAGCAGTTCCGGACGTGTGAACACTGAAGCTTTCTTT.

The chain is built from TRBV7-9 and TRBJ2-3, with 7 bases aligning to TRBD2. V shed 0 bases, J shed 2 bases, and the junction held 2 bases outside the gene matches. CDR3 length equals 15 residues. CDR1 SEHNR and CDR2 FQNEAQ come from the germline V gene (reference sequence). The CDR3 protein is CASSLAGLHTDTQYF. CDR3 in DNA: TGTGCCAGCAGCTTAGCGGGACTACACACAGATACGCAGTATTTT.

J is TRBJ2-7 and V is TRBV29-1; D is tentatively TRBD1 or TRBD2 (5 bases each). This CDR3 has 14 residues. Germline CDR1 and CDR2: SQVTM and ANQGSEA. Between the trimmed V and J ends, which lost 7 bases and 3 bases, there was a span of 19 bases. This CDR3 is CSANAGIGDYEQYF. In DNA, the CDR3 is TGCAGCGCAAATGCGGGTATAGGGGACTACGAGCAGTACTTC.

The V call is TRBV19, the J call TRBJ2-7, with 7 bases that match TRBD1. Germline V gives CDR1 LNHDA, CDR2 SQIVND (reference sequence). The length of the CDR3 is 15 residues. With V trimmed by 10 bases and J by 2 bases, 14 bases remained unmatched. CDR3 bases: TGTGCCACCAAAGAGGGGGCGGACCGAACCTACGAGCAGTACTTC. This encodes CATKEGADRTYEQYF.

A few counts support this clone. The CDR3 loop is CSVALGETEAFF. CDR3 sequence (DNA): TGCAGCGTTGCACTTGGTGAGACTGAAGCTTTCTTT. The chain has TRBV29-1 and TRBJ1-1; no clear D. V lost 4 bases and J 5 bases, leaving 11 bases between the germline ends. Germline V CDR1 and CDR2: SQVTM, ANQGSEA. The CDR3 runs to 12 residues.

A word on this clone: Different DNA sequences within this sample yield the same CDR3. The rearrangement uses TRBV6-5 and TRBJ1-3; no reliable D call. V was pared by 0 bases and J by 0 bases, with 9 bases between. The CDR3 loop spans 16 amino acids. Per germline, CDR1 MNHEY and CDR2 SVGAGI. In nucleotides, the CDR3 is TGTGCCAGCAGTTACTCCCGACCGTCCTCTGGAAACACCATATATTTT. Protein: CASSYSRPSSGNTIYF.

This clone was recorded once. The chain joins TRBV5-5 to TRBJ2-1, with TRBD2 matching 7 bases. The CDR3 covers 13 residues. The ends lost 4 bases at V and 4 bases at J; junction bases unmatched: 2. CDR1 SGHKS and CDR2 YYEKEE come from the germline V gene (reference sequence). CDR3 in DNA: TGTGCCAGCAGCGGGACTACGTACAATGAGCAGTTCTTC. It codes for CASSGTTYNEQFF.

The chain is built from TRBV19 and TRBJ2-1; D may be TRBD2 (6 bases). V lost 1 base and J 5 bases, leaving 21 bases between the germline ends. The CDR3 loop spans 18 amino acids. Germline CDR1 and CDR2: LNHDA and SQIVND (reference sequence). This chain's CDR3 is CASSIGYRSGELNNEQFF. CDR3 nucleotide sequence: TGTGCCAGTAGTATAGGGTATCGTTCGGGGGAATTAAACAATGAGCAGTTCTTC.

The CDR3 DNA sequence: TGTGCCAGCAGAGGACTAGCGGGAGGTGGTGAGCAGTTCTTC. Translation: CASRGLAGGGEQFF. The genes are TRBV27 and TRBJ2-1; 14 bases map to TRBD2. The CDR3 length is 14 residues. Per the germline V gene, CDR1 is MNHEY and CDR2 is SMNVEV (reference sequence). The J segment lost 9 bases and the V segment lost 6 bases, leaving 4 bases of the junction unmatched.

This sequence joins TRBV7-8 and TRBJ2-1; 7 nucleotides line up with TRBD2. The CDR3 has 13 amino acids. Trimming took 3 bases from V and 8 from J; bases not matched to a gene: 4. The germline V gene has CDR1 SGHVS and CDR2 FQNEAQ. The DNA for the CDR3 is TGTGCCAGCAGCTTCGGCGGGAGCTATGAGCAGTTCTTC. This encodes CASSFGGSYEQFF. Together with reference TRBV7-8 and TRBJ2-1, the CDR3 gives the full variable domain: GAGVSQSPRYKVAKRGQDVALRCDPISGHVSLFWYQQALGQGPEFLTYFQNEAQLDKSGLPSDRFFAERPEGSVSTLKIQRTQQEDSAVYLCASSFGGSYEQFFGPGTRLTVL.

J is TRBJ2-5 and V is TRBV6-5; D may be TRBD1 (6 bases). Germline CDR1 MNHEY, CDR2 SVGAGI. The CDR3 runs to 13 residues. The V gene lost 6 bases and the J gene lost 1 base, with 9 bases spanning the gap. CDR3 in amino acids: CASRTGAQETQYF. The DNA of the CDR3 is TGTGCCAGCAGGACAGGAGCCCAAGAGACCCAGTACTTC.